This T cell receptor (beta chain) was observed in a study of response to subunit inactivated influenza vaccine. Per the germline V gene, CDR1 is SSHAT and CDR2 is FNYEAQ (reference sequence). The CDR3 length is 15 residues. The V and J ends lost 1 base and 6 bases respectively, with 12 bases between them. MiXCR, run by TCRdb on the RT-PCR reads, gives a single entry per CDR3 protein. The table shows 800,000 to 1,000,000 distinct CDR3 sequences, with over 20% occurring only once. Sample: PBMCs from blood, taken 5 days after vaccination. This receptor was taken from a man in his forties or fifties who received an inactivated influenza vaccine. The genes are TRBV7-7 and TRBJ2-2; D call uncertain. This chain's CDR3 is CASSLGAPRAGELFF. CDR3 nucleotide sequence: TGTGCCAGCAGCTTAGGTGCCCCGAGAGCCGGGGAGCTGTTTTTT.